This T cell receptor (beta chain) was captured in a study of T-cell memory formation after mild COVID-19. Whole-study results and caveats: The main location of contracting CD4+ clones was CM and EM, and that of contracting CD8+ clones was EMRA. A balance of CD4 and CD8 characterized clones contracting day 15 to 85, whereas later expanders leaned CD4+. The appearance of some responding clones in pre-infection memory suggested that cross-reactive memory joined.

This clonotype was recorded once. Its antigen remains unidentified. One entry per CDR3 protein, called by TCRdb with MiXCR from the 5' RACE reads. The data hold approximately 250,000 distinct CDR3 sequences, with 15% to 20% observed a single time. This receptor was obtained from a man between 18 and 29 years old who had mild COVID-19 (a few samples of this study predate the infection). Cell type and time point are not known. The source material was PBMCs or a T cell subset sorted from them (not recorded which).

In DNA form, the CDR3 reads TGTGCCAGCAGCCGGCCCGGCGGGGGCGCAGAGACCCAGTACTTC. It yields the protein CASSRPGGGAETQYF. This chain joins TRBV14 and TRBJ2-5; D might be TRBD2 (7 bases). The germline gives CDR1 SGHDN, CDR2 FVKESK. V gave up 4 bases and J gave up 4 bases, with 16 bases separating them. The CDR3 runs to 15 residues.